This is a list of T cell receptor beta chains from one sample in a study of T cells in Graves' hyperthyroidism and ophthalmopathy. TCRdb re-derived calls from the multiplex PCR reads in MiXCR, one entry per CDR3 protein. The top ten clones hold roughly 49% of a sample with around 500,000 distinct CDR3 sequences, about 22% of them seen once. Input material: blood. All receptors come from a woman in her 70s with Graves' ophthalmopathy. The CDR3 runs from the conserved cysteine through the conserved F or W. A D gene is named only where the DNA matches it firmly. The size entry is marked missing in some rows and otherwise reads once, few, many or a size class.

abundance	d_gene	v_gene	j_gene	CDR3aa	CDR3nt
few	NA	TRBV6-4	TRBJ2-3	CASDLLGRTDTQYF	TGTGCCAGCGATCTCCTGGGCCGCACAGATACGCAGTATTTT
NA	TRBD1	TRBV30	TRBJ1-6	CAWIQQGTDYNSPLHF	TGTGCCTGGATCCAACAGGGGACAGACTATAATTCACCCCTCCACTTT
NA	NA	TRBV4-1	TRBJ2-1	CASSPDANSYNEQFF	TGCGCCAGCAGCCCAGACGCAAACTCCTACAATGAGCAGTTCTTC
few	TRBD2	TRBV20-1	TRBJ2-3	CSATSGRKTDTQYF	TGCAGTGCTACTAGCGGACGGAAGACAGATACGCAGTATTTT
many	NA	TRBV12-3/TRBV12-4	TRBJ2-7	CASSLAAGTHEQYF	TGTGCCAGCAGTTTGGCTGCAGGGACACACGAGCAGTACTTC
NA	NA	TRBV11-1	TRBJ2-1	CASSLRRRASYNEQFF	TGTGCCAGCAGCTTAAGGCGCAGAGCCTCCTACAATGAGCAGTTCTTC
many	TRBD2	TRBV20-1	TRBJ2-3	CSARVAGVTDTQYF	TGCAGTGCTAGGGTAGCGGGAGTGACAGATACGCAGTATTTT
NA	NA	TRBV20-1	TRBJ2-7	CSARVGGDYEQYF	TGCAGTGCTAGAGTGGGTGGGGACTACGAGCAGTACTTC
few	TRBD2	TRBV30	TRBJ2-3	CAWSGLAGIDTQYF	TGTGCCTGGAGTGGACTAGCGGGAATAGATACGCAGTATTTT
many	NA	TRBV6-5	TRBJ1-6	CASSYSTDNSPLHF	TGTGCCAGCAGTTACTCGACAGATAATTCACCCCTCCACTTT
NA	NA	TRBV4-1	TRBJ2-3	CASSQGYGQRPRIEGDTQYF	TGCGCCAGCAGCCAAGGGTATGGGCAAAGGCCTCGGATCGAGGGAGATACGCAGTATTTT
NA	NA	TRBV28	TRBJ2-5	CASTQGQETQYF	TGTGCCAGCACTCAGGGTCAAGAGACCCAGTACTTC
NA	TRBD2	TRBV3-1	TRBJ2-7	CASSQGGGAYEQYF	TGTGCCAGCAGCCAAGGTGGGGGGGCCTACGAGCAGTACTTC
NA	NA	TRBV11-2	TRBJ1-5	CASSWDGLSNQPQHF	TGTGCCAGCAGCTGGGACGGACTTAGCAATCAGCCCCAGCATTTT
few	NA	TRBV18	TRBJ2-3	CASSPRTHTDTQYF	TGTGCCAGCTCACCGCGGACTCACACAGATACGCAGTATTTT
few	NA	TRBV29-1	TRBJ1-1	CSVEDGQITFF	TGCAGCGTTGAAGATGGGCAGATAACTTTCTTT
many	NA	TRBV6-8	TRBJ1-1	CASSRGAEAFF	TGTGCCAGCAGCCGAGGGGCTGAAGCTTTCTTT
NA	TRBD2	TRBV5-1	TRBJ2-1	CASSSGLAGAGNEQFF	TGCGCCAGCAGCTCAGGACTAGCGGGGGCAGGTAATGAGCAGTTCTTC
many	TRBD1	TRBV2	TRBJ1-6	CASRAGTENSPLHF	TGTGCCAGCAGGGCCGGGACAGAGAATTCACCCCTCCACTTT
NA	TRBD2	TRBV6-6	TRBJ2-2	CASSYLAENTGELFF	TGTGCCAGCAGTTACCTAGCGGAGAACACCGGGGAGCTGTTTTTT
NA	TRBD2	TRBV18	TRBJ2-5	CASSPGEGIVYF	TGTGCCAGCTCACCAGGGGAGGGAATCGTGTACTTC
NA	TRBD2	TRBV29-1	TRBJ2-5	CSVEGVAGETQYF	TGCAGCGTTGAAGGGGTAGCGGGAGAGACCCAGTACTTC
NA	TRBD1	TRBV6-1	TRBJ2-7	CASSYIVGQGAGEQYF	TGTGCCAGCAGTTACATTGTCGGCCAGGGGGCCGGGGAGCAGTACTTC
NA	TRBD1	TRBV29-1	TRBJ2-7	CSVGQGARSYEQYF	TGCAGCGTTGGGCAGGGGGCGCGCTCCTACGAGCAGTACTTC
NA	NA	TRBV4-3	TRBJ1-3	CASSQEGGNSGNTIYF	TGCGCCAGCAGCCAAGAGGGGGGGAACTCTGGAAACACCATATATTTT